Below, 15 T cell receptor beta chains from the same sample are listed, as sequenced in a study of blood T cell repertoires in COVID-19. Clones were read by immunoSEQ multiplex PCR, and TCRdb kept only the in-frame ones, dropping some. The sample includes about 200,000 clones, 80% to 95% of them seen just once. Sequencing was carried out using peripheral blood. All receptors come from a middle-aged man with acute or convalescent COVID-19.

The rearrangement links TRBV7-3 to TRBJ2-2; TRBD2 matches at 8 bases. Germline V gives CDR1 SGHTA, CDR2 FQGTGA. V shed 7 bases, J shed 2 bases, and the junction held 6 bases outside the gene matches. The CDR3 length is 15 residues. CDR3 protein: CASTPAGGNTGELFF. The CDR3 DNA follows: TGTGCCAGCACTCCGGCGGGGGGTAACACCGGGGAGCTGTTTTTT. The whole variable domain, filled in from reference TRBV7-3 and TRBJ2-2, reads GAGVSQTPSNKVTEKGKYVELRCDPISGHTALYWYRQSLGQGPEFLIYFQGTGAADDSGLPNDRFFAVRPEGSVSTLKIQRTERGDSAVYLCASTPAGGNTGELFFGEGSRLTVL.

The chain employs TRBV6-5 and TRBJ1-2, with 7 bases lining up with TRBD1. The germline V gene has CDR1 MNHEY and CDR2 SVGAGI. The CDR3 spans 15 residues. V was clipped by 2 bases and J by 5 bases; unmatched bases: 8. In DNA form, the CDR3 reads TGTGCCAGCAGTTACGGGACAGATCCTTTTTATGGCTACACCTTC. Protein sequence: CASSYGTDPFYGYTF.

The chain employs TRBV6-1 and TRBJ2-5; 8 nucleotides agree with TRBD1. CDR3 length equals 18 residues. Trimming took 0 bases from V and 5 from J; bases not matched to a gene: 14. Germline V gene sequence: CDR1 MNHNS, CDR2 SASEGT. CDR3 sequence reads: CASSEARDRTRRRETQYF. CDR3 DNA sequence: TGTGCCAGCAGTGAAGCCCGGGACAGGACTCGACGGCGGGAGACCCAGTACTTC.

The genes are TRBV10-1 and TRBJ1-5, with 8 bases aligning to TRBD1. The CDR3 runs 18 residues. After removal of 8 bases from V and 0 bases from J, the junction contained 15 bases not matched to a gene. Germline CDR1 and CDR2: WNHNN and SYGVQD (reference sequence). CDR3 coding DNA: TGCGCCAGCCCTGTCCATTATGGACAGGGAGTTAGCAATCAGCCCCAGCATTTT. Its protein is CASPVHYGQGVSNQPQHF.

The CDR3 region is CASSYTGIFYEQYF. Written as DNA, the CDR3 is TGTGCCAGCAGTTATACAGGGATTTTCTACGAGCAGTACTTC. The V call is TRBV27, the J call TRBJ2-7, with D tentatively TRBD1 (6 bases). The germline CDR1 and CDR2 sequences are MNHEY and SMNVEV (reference sequence). Trimming pared 4 bases from V and 3 bases from J, leaving 13 bases between. The CDR3 is made up of 14 amino acids.

The chain recombines TRBV6-5 with TRBJ2-4, with 11 bases identical to TRBD2. V lost 10 bases to trimming and J lost 3 bases; unmatched junction nucleotides: 8. This CDR3 has 15 amino acids. The germline CDR1 and CDR2 sequences are MNHEY and SVGAGI. CDR3 nucleotide sequence: TGTGCCACCAGGACTAGCGGGCGGCACAAAAACATTCAGTACTTC. Amino acids: CATRTSGRHKNIQYF.

The V call is TRBV6-5, the J call TRBJ2-3, with TRBD2 matching over 7 bases. Germline-derived CDR1 and CDR2 are MNHEY and SVGAGI. V trimming: 6 bases; J trimming: 0 bases; junction bases outside the gene matches: 3. The CDR3 sequence is 14 residues long. The CDR3 nucleotides read TGTGCCAGCAGGCTTAGCGGGAGCACAGATACGCAGTATTTT. It is translated as CASRLSGSTDTQYF.

The V call is TRBV7-3, the J call TRBJ2-2, with a possible D match to TRBD1 (5 bases). CDR1 and CDR2 from the germline V gene are SGHTA and FQGTGA. V dropped 2 bases and J dropped 4 bases, with 20 bases sitting between them. The CDR3 extends over 18 amino acids. Here the CDR3 DNA reads TGTGCCAGCAGCTTAGGTCCGCTGGGGCCACCCGTCACCGGGGAGCTGTTTTTT. Its translation: CASSLGPLGPPVTGELFF.

V and J are TRBV18 and TRBJ1-4, with 8 bases fitting TRBD1. The V segment lost 0 bases and the J segment 8 bases; nucleotides outside the gene matches: 8. CDR1 KGHSH and CDR2 LQKENI come from the germline V gene. The CDR3 loop spans 16 amino acids. This CDR3 reads CASSPPRTGMGEKLFF. In DNA, the CDR3 is TGTGCCAGCTCACCACCGAGGACAGGGATGGGGGAAAAACTGTTTTTT.

This chain links TRBV29-1 with TRBJ2-7; D gene unclear. This CDR3 spans 16 amino acids. Deletions cut 7 bases from V and 2 bases from J, with 24 bases between. Germline assignment: CDR1 SQVTM and CDR2 ANQGSEA. CDR3 in amino acids: CSANPLALGQAYEQYF. CDR3 sequence (DNA): TGCAGCGCAAACCCCCTGGCTCTTGGGCAGGCCTACGAGCAGTACTTC.

This clone was seen once. CDR3 in amino acids: CASSSAGLSSPLHF. The CDR3 nucleotides read TGTGCCAGCAGCTCGGCAGGGTTGAGTTCACCCCTCCACTTT. The chain carries TRBV7-9 and TRBJ1-6; tentatively, D is TRBD1 (5 bases). The germline V gene has CDR1 SEHNR and CDR2 FQNEAQ (reference sequence). Trimming left V 4 bases short and J 9 bases short, with 13 bases between. This CDR3 has 14 residues.

This sequence joins TRBV5-6 and TRBJ2-1, with unresolved D. From germline, CDR1 is SGHDT and CDR2 YYEEEE. V lost 4 bases to trimming and J lost 0 bases, with 14 bases between them. The CDR3 covers 16 residues. This CDR3 reads CASSPEELRSYNEQFF. The CDR3 DNA sequence: TGTGCCAGCAGCCCCGAGGAGCTTCGCTCCTACAATGAGCAGTTCTTC.

The rearrangement joins TRBV6-5 to TRBJ1-1; D may be TRBD1 (5 bases). Germline V gene data show CDR1 as MNHEY and CDR2 as SVGAGI. With 4 bases removed from V and 6 bases from J, the gap between germline ends came to 18 bases. CDR3 length: 15 amino acids. As DNA, the CDR3 is TGTGCCAGCAGTTCCCGGAGCCGGCTGACAGCTGAAGCTTTCTTT. Protein: CASSSRSRLTAEAFF.

The chain links TRBV28 to TRBJ1-3; D is unclear. CDR1 and CDR2 from the germline V gene are MDHEN and SYDVKM. Deletions cut 5 bases from V and 4 bases from J, with 9 bases between. This CDR3 is 13 amino acids long. The CDR3 spells CASSLPVGNTIYF. The CDR3 DNA reads TGTGCCAGCAGTCTACCTGTGGGAAACACCATATATTTT.

This clone was counted once. The chain carries TRBV29-1 and TRBJ2-7; 7 bases map to TRBD2. This CDR3 spans 14 amino acids. Germline CDR1 and CDR2: SQVTM and ANQGSEA. V trimming: 6 bases; J trimming: 0 bases; junction bases outside the gene matches: 8. The CDR3 region has the DNA TGCAGCGTGGCCCGGGGAGGGAGCTCCTACGAGCAGTACTTC. Translating it yields CSVARGGSSYEQYF.